This T cell receptor beta chain came from a study of T cell changes during pregnancy in multiple sclerosis. The repertoire was sequenced with immunoSEQ multiplex PCR; TCRdb's copy has only in-frame clones and lacks some. The profile shows approximately 100,000 clones, 91% of them singletons. The CDR3 is 15 residues long. The germline gives CDR1 GTSNPN, CDR2 SVGIG (reference sequence). The ends were cut back, 2 bases at V and 0 bases at J, with 13 bases in the middle. This TCR derives from a female donor with multiple sclerosis, enrolled in a pregnancy study. Source: peripheral blood, taken after pregnancy. V gene TRBV30 combines with J gene TRBJ1-2; D possibly corresponds to TRBD1 (5 bases). The CDR3 nucleotides are TGTGCCTGGAGTCCAGGGACTTTAGCTAACTATGGCTACACCTTC. This gives the protein CAWSPGTLANYGYTF.